This is a list of T cell receptor beta chains from one sample in a study of blood T cells in healthy people across ages. MiXCR, run by TCRdb on the 5' RACE reads, gives a single entry per CDR3 protein. The sample includes roughly 1,000,000 distinct CDR3 sequences, almost 25% seen only once; the top ten take less than 0.75%. This same sample was also part of a study on T cells of mothers and their children.

The material sequenced was blood. All receptors derive from a girl aged 2 to 10 in good health. The CDR3 runs from the conserved cysteine through the conserved F or W. The D gene is left open where the match is weak. Clone size is shown for a subset of rows, as once, few, many or a class of expanded clone.

TRBV29-1	TRBJ2-1	few	TRBD2	TGCAGCGTGGACCGTAATGGCGGGGGATACAATGAGCAGTTCTTC	CSVDRNGGGYNEQFF
TRBV19	TRBJ2-5	-	TRBD1	TGTGCCAGTAGTAGCCCAGGGACAGGCGGCGAGACCCAGTACTTC	CASSSPGTGGETQYF
TRBV6-2/TRBV6-3	TRBJ2-1	few	-	TGTGCCAGCAGTGACGGACTACTCAATGAGCAGTTCTTC	CASSDGLLNEQFF
TRBV12-3/TRBV12-4	TRBJ1-3	few	-	TGTGCCAGCAGTCTTCAGGGTGTCTCTGGAAACACCATATATTTT	CASSLQGVSGNTIYF
TRBV7-6	TRBJ2-5	few	-	TGTGCCAGCAGCTGGACTTACACTGGCGCCCAGTACTTC	CASSWTYTGAQYF
TRBV3-1	TRBJ2-7	-	-	TGTGCCAGCAGTCTTTCTGATTTCGGGCTAGCATCTCGCGAGCAGTACTTC	CASSLSDFGLASREQYF
TRBV2	TRBJ2-7	few	-	TGTGCCAGCAGGCCCGACACCAAATCTGCCTACGAGCAGTACTTC	CASRPDTKSAYEQYF
TRBV7-2	TRBJ1-4	many	-	TGTGCCAGCAGCTTATCAGGGGTCAATGAAAAACTGTTTTTT	CASSLSGVNEKLFF
TRBV7-2	TRBJ2-1	-	-	TGTGCCAGCAGCTTCTTTTCGTCCTCTGAGCAGTTCTTC	CASSFFSSSEQFF
TRBV7-2	TRBJ2-6	-	-	TGTGCCAGCAGCTTAGTGTCGTCCGGCTCTGGGGCCAACGTCCTGACTTTC	CASSLVSSGSGANVLTF
TRBV20-1	TRBJ2-3	few	-	TGCAGTGCTAGAGAGATAGCACTAAGACCCACAGATACGCAGTATTTT	CSAREIALRPTDTQYF
TRBV11-3	TRBJ2-7	few	TRBD2	TGTGCCAGCAGCTTGGGTCGGGGGGACTACGAGCAGTACTTC	CASSLGRGDYEQYF
TRBV29-1	TRBJ2-3	few	-	TGCAGCGCGGGTCTCACAGATACGCAGTATTTT	CSAGLTDTQYF
TRBV12-3/TRBV12-4	TRBJ1-2	-	-	TGTGCCAGCAGTCATTTCGGCAGTCTTAACTATGGCTACACCTTC	CASSHFGSLNYGYTF
TRBV27	TRBJ2-1	few	-	TGTGCCAGCGGACTTAGGGCGGACCCCTACAATGAGCAGTTCTTC	CASGLRADPYNEQFF
TRBV11-2	TRBJ2-5	-	-	TGTGCCAGCAGCTTATATACCCGGGCTGAGACCCAGTACTTC	CASSLYTRAETQYF